This T cell receptor beta chain was sequenced during a study of a mutant IDH1 vaccine in newly diagnosed glioma listed by TCRdb under 2021. Background for the entire study: Across visits V03 through V10, patients got a total of eight vaccinations, given in weeks 1, 3, 5, 7, 11, 15, 19 and 23. Vaccination began 4-6 weeks after radiotherapy alone, or alongside temozolomide cycles in the chemotherapy-containing groups. Of the 32 patients who were treated, approximately 60% were male and approximately 38% were female, and the mean age was approximately 40 years. Before enrollment, patients had received standard therapy of radiotherapy alone, temozolomide alone, or radiochemotherapy with temozolomide; most received the combination. Peripheral blood was drawn at six visits: V03 (baseline), V05, V07, V10, V12 and V13. Longitudinal TCRB deep sequencing was done for about two dozen treated patients, wherever samples were available for exploratory analyses. Results the study describes overall, beyond this receptor: PBMC samples for TCRB deep sequencing were selected based on availability. According to the authors, sample limitations meant that analyses of patient blood samples could not be reproduced. Pseudoprogression seemed to be unrelated to changes in the top peripheral T cell clonotypes found by TCRB sequencing. Vaccine-induced immune responses across multiple MHC alleles were detected in approximately 94% of patients.

Library generation was performed with the immunoSEQ multiplex PCR assay. Rearranged TCR beta chain sequences were amplified using the hsTCRB Kit according to the manufacturer's protocol. An Illumina MiSeq was used to sequence the TCRB libraries. Per the authors' processing: Demultiplexing, trimming and gene mapping were performed with the kit vendor's proprietary platform. In its TCRdb copy, this immuneACCESS table keeps in-frame sequences only and misses some clones. Where compared with another copy, unresolved V genes explain less than half of these, and the others have no known cause. V and J calls and clone size follow that table, whereas D and trimming were derived from the DNA. This sample holds tens of thousands of clones; around 80% were observed only once. 6.5% to 9% of the sample lies in the top ten. Inclusive of the bounding cysteine and phenylalanine, the CDR3 is 14 residues long. CDR3 DNA is the only sequence kept; it has 42 bases, read in frame from the first base. A distance of 12 bases separates the germline ends of V and J, which lose 6 bases and 1 base respectively. From a lookup of the germline V gene, CDR1 and CDR2 are SNHLY and FYNNEI.

Turning to this clone: Its antigen is unknown. Qualities for individual bases were not recorded, and no much larger clone is one base off.

The time point tag for this specimen amounts to: week 23, last vaccination. Each vaccine dose, consisting of 300 ug of a 20-mer mutant IDH1 peptide in Montanide, was administered subcutaneously with topical imiquimod. The donors had newly diagnosed IDH1-mutant astrocytomas of WHO grade 3 or 4 that showed loss of nuclear ATRX. The samples were drawn from NOA16, a multicentre, single-arm, open-label phase I trial in Germany that tested a mutant IDH1 peptide vaccine in humans for the first time. Genomic DNA for TCRB sequencing was extracted from EDTA blood using the DNeasy Blood and Tissue Kit. The chain uses TRBV2 and TRBJ1-1; the best D guess is TRBD1, with 6 bases matching. This sequence originates from a woman aged 35 to 49 with glioma. Some clones in this sample may be carry-over from other donors' samples. The sample consisted of PBMCs, taken from a glioma patient whose treatment included an IDH1 peptide vaccine. The DNA reads TGTGCCAGCAGCAGGGAGGGGGGGAACACTGAAGCTTTCTTT. Its translation is CASSREGGNTEAFF.